The clone carrying this T cell receptor beta chain was seen a few times. Its antigen is unknown. The data stem from a study of T cells after yellow fever vaccination. Study overall: It was SMART-Seq v4 Ultra Low Input that prepared the fractions with low cell numbers. Broader study findings: Clones from primary vaccination mostly reappeared after the booster (96% CD4, approximately 86% CD8). On re-exposure, the response was weaker but peaked faster, at day 5 versus 15.

Researchers made TCR cDNA using 5'RACE template switching, and this step added a universal primer site and UMIs. MiXCR, applied by TCRdb to the 5' RACE reads, yields one record per CDR3 protein. Of under 400,000 distinct CDR3 sequences detected, roughly 11% appear once; the ten largest clones hold more than 15%. Specimen: PBMCs, collected on the day of the first yellow fever vaccination. This clonotype originated in a man aged 18 to 30 who received the YFV17D yellow fever vaccine.

CDR3 amino acids: CASSYSAGGQGEQFF. The CDR3 region has the DNA TGTGCCAGCAGTTACTCGGCGGGGGGGCAGGGTGAGCAGTTCTTC. The chain combines TRBV6-5 with TRBJ2-1; 9 bases align to TRBD2. V shed 0 bases, J shed 9 bases, and the junction held 6 bases outside the gene matches. Germline V gene sequence: CDR1 MNHEY, CDR2 SVGAGI. The CDR3 runs 15 residues.